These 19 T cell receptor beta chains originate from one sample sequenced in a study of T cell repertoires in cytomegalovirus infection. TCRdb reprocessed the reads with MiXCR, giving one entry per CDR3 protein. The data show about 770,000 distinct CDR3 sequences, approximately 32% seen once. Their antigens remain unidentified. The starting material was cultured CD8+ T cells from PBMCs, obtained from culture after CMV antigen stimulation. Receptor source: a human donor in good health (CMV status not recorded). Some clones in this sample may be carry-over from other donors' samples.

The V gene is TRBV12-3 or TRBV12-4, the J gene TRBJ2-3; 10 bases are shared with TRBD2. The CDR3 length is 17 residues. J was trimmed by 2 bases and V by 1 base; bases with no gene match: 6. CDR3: CASSLVAGGPVTDTQYF. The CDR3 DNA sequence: TGTGCCAGCAGTTTAGTAGCGGGGGGCCCCGTCACAGATACGCAGTATTTT.

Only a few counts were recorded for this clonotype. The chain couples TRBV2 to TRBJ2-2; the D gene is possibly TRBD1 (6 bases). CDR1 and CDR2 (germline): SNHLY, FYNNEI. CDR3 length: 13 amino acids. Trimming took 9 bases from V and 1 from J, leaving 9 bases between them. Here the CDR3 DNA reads TGTGCCAGGCGGACAGTGAACACCGGGGAGCTGTTTTTT. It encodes CARRTVNTGELFF.

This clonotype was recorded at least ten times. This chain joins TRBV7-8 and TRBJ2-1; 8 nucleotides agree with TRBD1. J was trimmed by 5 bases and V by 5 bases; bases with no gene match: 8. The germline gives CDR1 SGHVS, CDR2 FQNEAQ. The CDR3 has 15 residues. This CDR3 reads CASSADRAVDNEQFF. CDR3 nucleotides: TGTGCCAGCAGCGCGGACAGGGCAGTCGACAATGAGCAGTTCTTC.

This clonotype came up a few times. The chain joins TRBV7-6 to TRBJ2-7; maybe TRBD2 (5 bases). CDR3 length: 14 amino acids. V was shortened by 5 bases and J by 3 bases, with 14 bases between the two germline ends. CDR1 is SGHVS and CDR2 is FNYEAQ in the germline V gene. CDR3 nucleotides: TGTGCCAGCAGCCCACGGGATCAGCTCTACGAGCAGTACTTC. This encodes CASSPRDQLYEQYF.

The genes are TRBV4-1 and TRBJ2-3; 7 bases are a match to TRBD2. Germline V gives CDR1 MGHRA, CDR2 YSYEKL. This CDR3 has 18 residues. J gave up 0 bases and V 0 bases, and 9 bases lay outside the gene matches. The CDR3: CASSQERRIAGSTDTQYF. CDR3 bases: TGCGCCAGCAGCCAAGAACGGAGGATAGCGGGCAGCACAGATACGCAGTATTTT.

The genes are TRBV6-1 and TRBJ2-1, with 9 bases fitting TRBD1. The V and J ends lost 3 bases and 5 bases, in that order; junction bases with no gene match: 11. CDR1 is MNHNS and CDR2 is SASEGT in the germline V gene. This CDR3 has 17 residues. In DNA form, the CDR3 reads TGTGCCAGCAGTGAGAAAATTGGACAGGGGATCAACAATGAGCAGTTCTTC. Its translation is CASSEKIGQGINNEQFF.

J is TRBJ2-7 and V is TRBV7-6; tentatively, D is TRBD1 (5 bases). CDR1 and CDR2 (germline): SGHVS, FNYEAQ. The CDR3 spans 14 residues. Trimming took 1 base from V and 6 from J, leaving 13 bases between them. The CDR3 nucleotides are TGTGCCAGCAGCTTAGAAGCAGGGTTGATCGAGCAGTACTTC. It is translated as CASSLEAGLIEQYF.

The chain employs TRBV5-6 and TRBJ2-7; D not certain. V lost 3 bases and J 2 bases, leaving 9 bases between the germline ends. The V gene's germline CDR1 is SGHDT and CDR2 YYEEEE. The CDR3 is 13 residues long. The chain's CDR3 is CASSYGGPYEQYF. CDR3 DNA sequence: TGTGCCAGCAGCTACGGCGGACCCTACGAGCAGTACTTC. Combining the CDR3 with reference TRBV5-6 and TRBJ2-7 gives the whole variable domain DAGVTQSPTHLIKTRGQQVTLRCSPKSGHDTVSWYQQALGQGPQFIFQYYEEEERQRGNFPDRFSGHQFPNYSSELNVNALLLGDSALYLCASSYGGPYEQYFGPGTRLTVT.

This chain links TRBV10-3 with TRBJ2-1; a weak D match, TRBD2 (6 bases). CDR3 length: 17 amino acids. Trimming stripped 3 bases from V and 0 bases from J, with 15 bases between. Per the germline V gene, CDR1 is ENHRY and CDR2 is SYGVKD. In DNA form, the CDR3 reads TGTGCCATCAGTGACCCGAGGGAGGCGAGCTCCTACAATGAGCAGTTCTTC. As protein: CAISDPREASSYNEQFF.

The CDR3 coding sequence is TGTGCCAGCAGCCTCAAGGTGTCTTCTGACAATGAGCAGTTCTTC. Residues: CASSLKVSSDNEQFF. This chain links TRBV2 with TRBJ2-1; D not certain. Trimming took 6 bases from V and 5 from J, leaving 17 bases between them. The germline CDR1 and CDR2 sequences are SNHLY and FYNNEI. This CDR3 region has 15 residues.

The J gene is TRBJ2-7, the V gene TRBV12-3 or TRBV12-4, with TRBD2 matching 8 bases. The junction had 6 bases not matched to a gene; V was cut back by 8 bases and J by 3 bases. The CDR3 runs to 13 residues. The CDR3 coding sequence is TGTGCCAGCGGATATAGCGGGGTCTACGAGCAGTACTTC. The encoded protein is CASGYSGVYEQYF.

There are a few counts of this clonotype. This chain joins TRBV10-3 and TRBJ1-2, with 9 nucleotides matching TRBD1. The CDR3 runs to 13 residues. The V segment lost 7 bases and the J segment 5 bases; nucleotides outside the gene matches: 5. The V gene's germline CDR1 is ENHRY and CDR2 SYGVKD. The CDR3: CAINEGTGYGYTF. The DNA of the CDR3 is TGTGCCATCAACGAAGGGACAGGGTATGGCTACACCTTC.

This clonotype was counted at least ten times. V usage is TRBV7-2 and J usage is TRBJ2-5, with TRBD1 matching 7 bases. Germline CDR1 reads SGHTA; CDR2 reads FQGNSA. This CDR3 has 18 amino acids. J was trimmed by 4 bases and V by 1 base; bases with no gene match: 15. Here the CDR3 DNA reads TGTGCCAGCAGCTTAGGGTGGGAGACAGGGAGTGGTGCAGAGACCCAGTACTTC. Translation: CASSLGWETGSGAETQYF.

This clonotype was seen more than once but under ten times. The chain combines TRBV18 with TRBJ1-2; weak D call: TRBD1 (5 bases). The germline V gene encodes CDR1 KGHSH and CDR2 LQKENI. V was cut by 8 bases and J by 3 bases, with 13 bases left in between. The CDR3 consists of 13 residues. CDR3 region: CASLGGTYYGYTF. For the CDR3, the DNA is TGTGCCAGCCTGGGCGGGACGTACTATGGCTACACCTTC.

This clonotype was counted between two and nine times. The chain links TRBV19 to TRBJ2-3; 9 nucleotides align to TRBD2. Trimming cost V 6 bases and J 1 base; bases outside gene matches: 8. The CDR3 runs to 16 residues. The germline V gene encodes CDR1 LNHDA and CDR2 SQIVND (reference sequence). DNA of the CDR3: TGTGCCAGTAGGGAAAGCGGGGGGCGCCGCACAGATACGCAGTATTTT. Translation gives CASRESGGRRTDTQYF.

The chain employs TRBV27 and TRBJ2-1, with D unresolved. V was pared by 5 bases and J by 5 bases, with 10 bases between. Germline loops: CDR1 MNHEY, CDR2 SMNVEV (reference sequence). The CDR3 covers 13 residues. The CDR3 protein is CASSLILNNEQFF. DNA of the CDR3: TGTGCCAGCAGTCTTATACTGAACAATGAGCAGTTCTTC.

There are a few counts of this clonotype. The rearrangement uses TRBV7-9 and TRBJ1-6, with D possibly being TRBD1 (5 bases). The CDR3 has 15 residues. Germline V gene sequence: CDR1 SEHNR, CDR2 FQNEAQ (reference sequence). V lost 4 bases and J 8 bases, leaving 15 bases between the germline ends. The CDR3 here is CASSSYGTLDSPLHF. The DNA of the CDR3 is TGTGCCAGCAGCTCATACGGGACCCTGGATTCACCCCTCCACTTT.

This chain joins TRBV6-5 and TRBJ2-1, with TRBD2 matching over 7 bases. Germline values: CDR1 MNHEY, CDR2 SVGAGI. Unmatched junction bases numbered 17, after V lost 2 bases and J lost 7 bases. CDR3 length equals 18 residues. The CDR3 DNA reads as TGTGCCAGCAGTTACACTAGACTAGCCGATCCCCCATGGAATGAGCAGTTCTTC. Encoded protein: CASSYTRLADPPWNEQFF.

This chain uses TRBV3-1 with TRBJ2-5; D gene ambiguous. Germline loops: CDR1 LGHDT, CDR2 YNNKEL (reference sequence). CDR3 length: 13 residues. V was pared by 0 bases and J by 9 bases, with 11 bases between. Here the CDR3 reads CASSQDAPRSQYF. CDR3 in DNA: TGTGCCAGCAGCCAAGATGCCCCTCGGTCCCAGTACTTC.